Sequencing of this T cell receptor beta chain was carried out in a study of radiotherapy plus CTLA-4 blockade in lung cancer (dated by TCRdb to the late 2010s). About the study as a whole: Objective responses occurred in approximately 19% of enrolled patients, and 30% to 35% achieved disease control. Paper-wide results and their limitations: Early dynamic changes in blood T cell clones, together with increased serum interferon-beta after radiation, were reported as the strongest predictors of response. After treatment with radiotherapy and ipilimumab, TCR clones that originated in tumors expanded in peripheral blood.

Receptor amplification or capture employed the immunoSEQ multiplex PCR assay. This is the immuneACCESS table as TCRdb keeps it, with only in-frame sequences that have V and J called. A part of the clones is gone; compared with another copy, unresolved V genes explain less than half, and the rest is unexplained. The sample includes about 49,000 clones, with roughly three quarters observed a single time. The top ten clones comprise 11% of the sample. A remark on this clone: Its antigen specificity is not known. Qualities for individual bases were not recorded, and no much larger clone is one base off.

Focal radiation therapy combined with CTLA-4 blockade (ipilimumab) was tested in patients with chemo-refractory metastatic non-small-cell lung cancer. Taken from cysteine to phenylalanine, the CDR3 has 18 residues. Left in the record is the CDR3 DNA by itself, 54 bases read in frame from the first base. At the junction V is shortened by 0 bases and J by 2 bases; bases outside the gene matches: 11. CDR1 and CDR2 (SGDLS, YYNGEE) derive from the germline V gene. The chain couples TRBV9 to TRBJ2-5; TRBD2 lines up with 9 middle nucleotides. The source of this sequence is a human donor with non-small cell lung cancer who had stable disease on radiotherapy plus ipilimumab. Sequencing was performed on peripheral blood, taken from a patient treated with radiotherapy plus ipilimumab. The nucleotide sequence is TGTGCCAGCAGCGTAGGGGCTAGCGGGGACCATGTACAAGAGACCCAGTACTTC. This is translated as CASSVGASGDHVQETQYF.